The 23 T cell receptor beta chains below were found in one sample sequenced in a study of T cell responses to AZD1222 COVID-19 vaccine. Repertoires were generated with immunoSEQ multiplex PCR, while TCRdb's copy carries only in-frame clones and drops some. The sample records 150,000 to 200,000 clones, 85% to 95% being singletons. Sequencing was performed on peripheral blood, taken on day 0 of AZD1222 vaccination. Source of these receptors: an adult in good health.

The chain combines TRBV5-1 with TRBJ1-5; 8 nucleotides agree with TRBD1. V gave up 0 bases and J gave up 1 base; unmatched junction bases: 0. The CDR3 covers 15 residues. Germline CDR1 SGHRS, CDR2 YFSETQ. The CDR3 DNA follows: TGCGCCAGCAGCTTGGGACAGGGGAGCAATCAGCCCCAGCATTTT. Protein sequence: CASSLGQGSNQPQHF. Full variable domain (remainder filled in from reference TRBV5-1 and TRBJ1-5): KAGVTQTPRYLIKTRGQQVTLSCSPISGHRSVSWYQQTPGQGLQFLFEYFSETQRNKGNFPGRFSGRQFSNSRSEMNVSTLELGDSALYLCASSLGQGSNQPQHFGDGTRLSIL.

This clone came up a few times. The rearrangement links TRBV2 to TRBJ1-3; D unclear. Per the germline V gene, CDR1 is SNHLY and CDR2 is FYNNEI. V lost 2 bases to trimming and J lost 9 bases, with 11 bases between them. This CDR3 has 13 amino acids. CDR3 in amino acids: CASSEQTHGTIYF. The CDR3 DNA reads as TGTGCCAGCAGTGAACAGACCCACGGCACCATATATTTT.

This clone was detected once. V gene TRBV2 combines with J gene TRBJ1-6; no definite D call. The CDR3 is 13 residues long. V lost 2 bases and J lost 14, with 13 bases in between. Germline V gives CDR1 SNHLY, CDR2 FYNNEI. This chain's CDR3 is CASSEPGSWALHF. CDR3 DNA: TGTGCCAGCAGTGAACCGGGTTCCTGGGCCCTCCACTTT.

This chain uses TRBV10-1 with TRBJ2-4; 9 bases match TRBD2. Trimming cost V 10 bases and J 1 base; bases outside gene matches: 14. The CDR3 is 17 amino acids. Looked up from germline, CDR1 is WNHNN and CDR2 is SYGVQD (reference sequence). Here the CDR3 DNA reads TGCGCCAACTTACAGGACGAGCGGGGGGTGGCCAAAAACATTCAGTACTTC. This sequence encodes CANLQDERGVAKNIQYF.

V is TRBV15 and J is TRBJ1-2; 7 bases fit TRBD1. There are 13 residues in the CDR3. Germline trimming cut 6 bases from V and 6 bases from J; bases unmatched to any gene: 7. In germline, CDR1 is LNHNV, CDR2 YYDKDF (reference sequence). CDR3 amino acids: CATSRGLLDGYTF. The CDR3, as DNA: TGTGCCACCAGTAGGGGGCTGCTCGATGGCTACACCTTC.

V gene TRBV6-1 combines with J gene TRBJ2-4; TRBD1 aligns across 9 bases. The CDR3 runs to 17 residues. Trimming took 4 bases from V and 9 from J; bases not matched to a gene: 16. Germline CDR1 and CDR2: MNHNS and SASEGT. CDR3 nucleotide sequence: TGTGCCAGCAGTGCCGCGAATTACAGGGGGCGAGAGGGCATTCAGTACTTC. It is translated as CASSAANYRGREGIQYF.

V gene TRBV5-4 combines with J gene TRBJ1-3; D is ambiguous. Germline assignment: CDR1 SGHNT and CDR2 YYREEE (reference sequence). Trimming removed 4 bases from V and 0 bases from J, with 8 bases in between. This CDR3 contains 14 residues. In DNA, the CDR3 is TGTGCCAGCAGCGGCACCAGCTCTGGAAACACCATATATTTT. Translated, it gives CASSGTSSGNTIYF.

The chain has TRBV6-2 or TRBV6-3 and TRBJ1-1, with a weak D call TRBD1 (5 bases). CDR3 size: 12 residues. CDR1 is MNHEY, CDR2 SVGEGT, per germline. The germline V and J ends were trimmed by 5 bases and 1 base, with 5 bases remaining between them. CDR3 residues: CASSQGNTEAFF. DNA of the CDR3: TGTGCCAGCAGTCAGGGGAACACTGAAGCTTTCTTT.

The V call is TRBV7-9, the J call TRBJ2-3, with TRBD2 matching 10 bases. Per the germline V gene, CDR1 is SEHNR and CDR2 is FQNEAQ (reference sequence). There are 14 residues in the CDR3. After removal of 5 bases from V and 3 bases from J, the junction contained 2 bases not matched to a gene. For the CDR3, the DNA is TGTGCCAGCAGCCCGACTAGCGGGACAGATACGCAGTATTTT. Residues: CASSPTSGTDTQYF.

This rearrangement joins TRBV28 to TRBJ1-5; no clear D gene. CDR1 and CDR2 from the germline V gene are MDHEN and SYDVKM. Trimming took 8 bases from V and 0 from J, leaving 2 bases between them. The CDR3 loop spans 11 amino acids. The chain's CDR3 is CASGSNQPQHF. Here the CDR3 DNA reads TGTGCCAGCGGTAGCAATCAGCCCCAGCATTTT.

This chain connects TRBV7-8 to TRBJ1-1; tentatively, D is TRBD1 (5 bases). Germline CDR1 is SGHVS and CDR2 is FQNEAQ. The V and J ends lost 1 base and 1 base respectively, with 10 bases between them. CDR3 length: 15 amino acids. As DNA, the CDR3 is TGTGCCAGCAGCTTAGGTGGGACGGCGAACACTGAAGCTTTCTTT. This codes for CASSLGGTANTEAFF.

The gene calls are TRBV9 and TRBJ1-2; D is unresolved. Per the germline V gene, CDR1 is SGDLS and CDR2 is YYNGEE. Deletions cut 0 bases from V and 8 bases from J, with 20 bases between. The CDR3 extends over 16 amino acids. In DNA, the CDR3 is TGTGCCAGCAGCGTAGGGTACTCTGGACCCCTTCGGGGCTACACCTTC. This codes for CASSVGYSGPLRGYTF.

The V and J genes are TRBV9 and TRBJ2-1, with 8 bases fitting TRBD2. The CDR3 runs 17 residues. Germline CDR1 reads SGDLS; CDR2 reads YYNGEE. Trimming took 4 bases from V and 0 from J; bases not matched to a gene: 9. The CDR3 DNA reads TGTGCCAGCAGCTTTCCCTTAGCGGGGAGCTCCTACAATGAGCAGTTCTTC. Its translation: CASSFPLAGSSYNEQFF.

DNA of the CDR3: TGTGCCAGCAGTACGGGGGGTTATAATGAAAAACTGTTTTTT. Translation: CASSTGGYNEKLFF. V is TRBV6-5 and J is TRBJ1-4; D possibly corresponds to TRBD1 (5 bases). Germline V gene data show CDR1 as MNHEY and CDR2 as SVGAGI. The germline V and J ends were trimmed by 5 bases and 4 bases, with 11 bases remaining between them. The length of the CDR3 is 14 residues.

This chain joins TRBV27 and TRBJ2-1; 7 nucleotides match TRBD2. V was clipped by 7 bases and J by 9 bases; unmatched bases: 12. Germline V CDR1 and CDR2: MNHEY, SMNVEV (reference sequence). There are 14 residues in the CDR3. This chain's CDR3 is CASIPGLGVGEQFF. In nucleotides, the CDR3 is TGTGCCAGCATCCCCGGACTAGGGGTTGGTGAGCAGTTCTTC.

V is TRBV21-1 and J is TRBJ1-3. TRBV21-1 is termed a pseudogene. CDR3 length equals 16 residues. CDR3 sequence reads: CASSKVEGSTGNTIYF. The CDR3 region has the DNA TGTGCCAGCAGCAAAGTTGAGGGTTCGACTGGAAACACCATATATTTT.

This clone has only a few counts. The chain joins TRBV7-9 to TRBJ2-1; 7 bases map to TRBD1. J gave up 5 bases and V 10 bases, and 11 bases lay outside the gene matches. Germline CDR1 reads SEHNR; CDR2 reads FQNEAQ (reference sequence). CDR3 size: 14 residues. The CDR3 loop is CAISPGQPNNEQFF. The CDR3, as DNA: TGTGCCATTTCTCCGGGACAGCCTAACAATGAGCAGTTCTTC.

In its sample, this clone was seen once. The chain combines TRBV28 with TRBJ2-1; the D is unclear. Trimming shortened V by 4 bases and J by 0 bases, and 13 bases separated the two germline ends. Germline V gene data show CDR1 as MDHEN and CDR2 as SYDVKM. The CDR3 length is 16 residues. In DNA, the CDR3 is TGTGCCAGCAGTTCCCCCCGTCTTGGCTCCTACAATGAGCAGTTCTTC. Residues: CASSSPRLGSYNEQFF.

Here the CDR3 reads CASSLRGARGYTF. CDR3 DNA: TGTGCCAGCAGTTTAAGGGGAGCGCGTGGCTACACCTTC. The chain combines TRBV28 with TRBJ1-2; possibly TRBD1 for D (5 bases). The CDR3 consists of 13 residues. Germline CDR1 MDHEN, CDR2 SYDVKM. V shed 2 bases and J shed 7 bases, with 11 bases lying between them.

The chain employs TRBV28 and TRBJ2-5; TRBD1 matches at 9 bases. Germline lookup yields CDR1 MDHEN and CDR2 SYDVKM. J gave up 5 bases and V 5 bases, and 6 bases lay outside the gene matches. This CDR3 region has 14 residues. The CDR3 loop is CASSRTGAWETQYF. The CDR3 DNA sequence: TGTGCCAGCAGTCGGACAGGGGCCTGGGAGACCCAGTACTTC.

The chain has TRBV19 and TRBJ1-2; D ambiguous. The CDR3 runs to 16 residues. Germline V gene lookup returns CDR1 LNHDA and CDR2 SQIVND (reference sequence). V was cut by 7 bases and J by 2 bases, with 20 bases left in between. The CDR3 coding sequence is TGTGCCAGTAACCCCAGGAATAGAGGCCAAAACTATGGCTACACCTTC. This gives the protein CASNPRNRGQNYGYTF.

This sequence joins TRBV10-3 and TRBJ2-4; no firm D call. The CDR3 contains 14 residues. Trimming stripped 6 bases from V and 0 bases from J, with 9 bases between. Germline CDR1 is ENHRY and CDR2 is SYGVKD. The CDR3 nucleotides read TGTGCCATCAGCGTATACGTAGCCAAAAACATTCAGTACTTC. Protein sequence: CAISVYVAKNIQYF.

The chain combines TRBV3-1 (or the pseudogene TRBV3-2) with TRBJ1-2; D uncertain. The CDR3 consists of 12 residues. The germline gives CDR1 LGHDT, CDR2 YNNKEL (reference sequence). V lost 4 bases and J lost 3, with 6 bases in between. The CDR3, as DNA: TGTGCCAGCAGCCGGTCGGACTATGGCTACACCTTC. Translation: CASSRSDYGYTF.